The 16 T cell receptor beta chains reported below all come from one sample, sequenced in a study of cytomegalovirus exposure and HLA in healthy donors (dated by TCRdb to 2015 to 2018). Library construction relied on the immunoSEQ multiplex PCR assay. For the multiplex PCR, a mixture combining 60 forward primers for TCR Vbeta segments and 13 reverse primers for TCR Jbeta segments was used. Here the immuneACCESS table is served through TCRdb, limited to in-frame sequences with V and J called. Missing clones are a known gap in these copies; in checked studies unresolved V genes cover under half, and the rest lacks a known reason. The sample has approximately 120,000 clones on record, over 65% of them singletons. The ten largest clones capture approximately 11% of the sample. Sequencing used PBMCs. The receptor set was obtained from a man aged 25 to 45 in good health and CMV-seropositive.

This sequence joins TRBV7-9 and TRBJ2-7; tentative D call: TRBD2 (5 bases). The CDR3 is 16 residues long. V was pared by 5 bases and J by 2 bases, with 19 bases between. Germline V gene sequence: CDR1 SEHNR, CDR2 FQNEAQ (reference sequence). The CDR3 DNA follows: TGTGCCAGCAGCCCACTCTCGGGAATGATAACCTACGAGCAGTACTTC. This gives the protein CASSPLSGMITYEQYF.

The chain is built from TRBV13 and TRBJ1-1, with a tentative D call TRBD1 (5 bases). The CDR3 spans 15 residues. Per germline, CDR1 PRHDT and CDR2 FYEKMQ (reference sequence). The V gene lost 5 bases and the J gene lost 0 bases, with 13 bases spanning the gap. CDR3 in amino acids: CASSPQGSLNTEAFF. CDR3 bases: TGTGCCAGCAGCCCTCAGGGTTCCCTGAACACTGAAGCTTTCTTT.

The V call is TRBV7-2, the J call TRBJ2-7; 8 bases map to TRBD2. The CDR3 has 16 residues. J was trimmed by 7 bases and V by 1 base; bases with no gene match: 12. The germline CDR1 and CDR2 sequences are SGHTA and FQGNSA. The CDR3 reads CASSLVGAGGRLEQYF. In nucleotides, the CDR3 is TGTGCCAGCAGCTTAGTGGGCGCGGGGGGACGTCTGGAGCAGTACTTC. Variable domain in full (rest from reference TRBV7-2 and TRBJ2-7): GAGVSQSPSNKVTEKGKDVELRCDPISGHTALYWYRQSLGQGLEFLIYFQGNSAPDKSGLPSDRFSAERTGGSVSTLTIQRTQQEDSAVYLCASSLVGAGGRLEQYFGPGTRLTVT.

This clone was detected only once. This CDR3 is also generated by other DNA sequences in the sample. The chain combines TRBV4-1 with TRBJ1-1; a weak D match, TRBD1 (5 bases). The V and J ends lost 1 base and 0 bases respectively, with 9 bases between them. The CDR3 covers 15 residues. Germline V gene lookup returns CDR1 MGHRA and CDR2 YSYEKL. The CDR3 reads CASSQGRGVNTEAFF. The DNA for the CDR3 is TGCGCCAGCAGCCAAGGGCGGGGGGTGAACACTGAAGCTTTCTTT.

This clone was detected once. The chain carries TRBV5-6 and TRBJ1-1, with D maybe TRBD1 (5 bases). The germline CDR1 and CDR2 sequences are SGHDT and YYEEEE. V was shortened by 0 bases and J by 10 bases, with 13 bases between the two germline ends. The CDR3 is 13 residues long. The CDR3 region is CASSLAQGGGAFF. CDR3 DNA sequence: TGTGCCAGCAGCTTGGCCCAGGGCGGTGGAGCTTTCTTT.

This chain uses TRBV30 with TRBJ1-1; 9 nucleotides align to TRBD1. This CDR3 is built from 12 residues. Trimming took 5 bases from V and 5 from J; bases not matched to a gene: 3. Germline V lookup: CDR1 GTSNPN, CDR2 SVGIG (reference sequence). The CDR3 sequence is CAWHRGRTEAFF. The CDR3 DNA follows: TGTGCCTGGCACAGGGGGCGGACTGAAGCTTTCTTT.

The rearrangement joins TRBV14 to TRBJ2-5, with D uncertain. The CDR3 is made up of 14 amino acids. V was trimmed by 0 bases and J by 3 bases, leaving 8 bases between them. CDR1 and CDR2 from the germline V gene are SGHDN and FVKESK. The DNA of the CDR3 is TGTGCCAGCAGCCAAGATCTGGCGGAAGAGACCCAGTACTTC. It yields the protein CASSQDLAEETQYF. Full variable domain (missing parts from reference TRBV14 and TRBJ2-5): EAGVTQFPSHSVIEKGQTVTLRCDPISGHDNLYWYRRVMGKEIKFLLHFVKESKQDESGMPNNRFLAERTGGTYSTLKVQPAELEDSGVYFCASSQDLAEETQYFGPGTRLLVL.

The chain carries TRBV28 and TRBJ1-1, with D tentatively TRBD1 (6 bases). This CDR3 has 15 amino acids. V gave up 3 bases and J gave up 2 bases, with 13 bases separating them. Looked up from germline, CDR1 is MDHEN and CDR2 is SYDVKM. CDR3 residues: CASSLWSGENTEAFF. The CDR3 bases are TGTGCCAGCAGTTTGTGGTCAGGGGAAAACACTGAAGCTTTCTTT.

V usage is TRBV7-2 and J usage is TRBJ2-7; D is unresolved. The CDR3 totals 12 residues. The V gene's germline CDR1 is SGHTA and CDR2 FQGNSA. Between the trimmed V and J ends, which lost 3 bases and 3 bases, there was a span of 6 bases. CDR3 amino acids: CASSFVGYEQYF. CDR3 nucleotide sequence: TGTGCCAGCAGCTTCGTCGGCTACGAGCAGTACTTC.

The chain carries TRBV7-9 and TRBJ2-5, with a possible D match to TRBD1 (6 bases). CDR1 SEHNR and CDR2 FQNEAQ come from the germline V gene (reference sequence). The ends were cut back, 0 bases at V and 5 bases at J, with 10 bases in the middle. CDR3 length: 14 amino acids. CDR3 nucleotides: TGTGCCAGCAGCTTAGCGCTTACAGGGGAGACCCAGTACTTC. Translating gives CASSLALTGETQYF.

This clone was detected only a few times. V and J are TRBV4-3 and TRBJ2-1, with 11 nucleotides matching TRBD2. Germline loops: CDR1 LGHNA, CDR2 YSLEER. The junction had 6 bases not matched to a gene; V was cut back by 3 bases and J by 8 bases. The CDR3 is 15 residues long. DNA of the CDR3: TGCGCCAGCAGCCATACTAGCGGGAGTACCTATGAGCAGTTCTTC. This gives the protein CASSHTSGSTYEQFF.

CDR3 loop: CASSFVTGYGYTF. In DNA form, the CDR3 reads TGTGCCAGCAGCTTTGTGACAGGCTATGGCTACACCTTC. The chain links TRBV7-2 to TRBJ1-2; D might be TRBD1 (6 bases). This CDR3 is built from 13 residues. Germline values: CDR1 SGHTA, CDR2 FQGNSA. V was clipped by 3 bases and J by 4 bases, with 9 bases between them.

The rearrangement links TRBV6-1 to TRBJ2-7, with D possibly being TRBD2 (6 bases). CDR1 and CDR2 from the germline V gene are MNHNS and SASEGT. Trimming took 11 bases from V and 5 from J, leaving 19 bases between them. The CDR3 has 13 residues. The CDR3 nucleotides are TGTGCCGCCAGGTTGGCGGGAACTCACGAGCAGTACTTC. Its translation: CAARLAGTHEQYF.

Here the CDR3 DNA reads TGTGCCAGCAGCTTGTACAGGTTGCATACTCCTGGGGCCAACGTCCTGACTTTC. Its translation is CASSLYRLHTPGANVLTF. The chain links TRBV5-7 to TRBJ2-6; the D gene is possibly TRBD1 (5 bases). TRBV5-7 is assigned to the ORF class and has an uncertain function. CDR3 length: 18 amino acids. The V and J ends lost 1 base and 2 bases respectively, with 16 bases between them.

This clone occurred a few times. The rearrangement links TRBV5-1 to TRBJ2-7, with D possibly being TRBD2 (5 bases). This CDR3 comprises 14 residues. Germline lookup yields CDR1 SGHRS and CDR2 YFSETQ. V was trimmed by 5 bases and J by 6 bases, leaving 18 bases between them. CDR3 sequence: CASSQEAQGGEQYF. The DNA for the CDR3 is TGCGCCAGCAGTCAGGAGGCCCAAGGAGGCGAGCAGTACTTC.

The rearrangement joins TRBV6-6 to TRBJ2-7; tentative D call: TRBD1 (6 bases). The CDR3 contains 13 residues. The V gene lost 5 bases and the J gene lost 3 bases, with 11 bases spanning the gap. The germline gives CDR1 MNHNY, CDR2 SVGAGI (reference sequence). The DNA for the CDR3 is TGTGCCAGCAGTCCCGGGACACACTACGAGCAGTACTTC. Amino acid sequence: CASSPGTHYEQYF.